The rows below give T cell receptor beta chains drawn from one sample of a study of CD8+CD57+ T cells in acquired aplastic anemia. TCRdb processed the reads anew with MiXCR; each CDR3 protein has one entry. The sample has around 200,000 distinct CDR3 sequences, about three fifths seen once. The sequenced material came from sorted CD4+, CD8+, or CD8+CD57+ T cells (not recorded which) from PBMCs. These receptors all come from a human donor with aplastic anemia. The CDR3 runs from the conserved cysteine through the conserved F or W. D genes are given only for firm matches. Size is omitted from some rows. Given values are once, few, many or a class for expanded clones.

d_call j_call v_call clone_size cdr3_nt cdr3_aa
NA TRBJ1-6 TRBV6-9 many TGTGCCAGCACCCCTCGGGGCCGCCGGGGTTCACCCCTCCACTTT CASTPRGRRGSPLHF
TRBD2 TRBJ2-3 TRBV7-2 NA TGTGCCAGCAGCTTCCCCGCTACTACTAGCGGGGGGGCGTCAGATACGCAGTATTTT CASSFPATTSGGASDTQYF
TRBD1 TRBJ2-3 TRBV7-9 many TGTGCCAGCAGCTCGACGGGACAGGGGGCCAAGGATACGCAGTATTTT CASSSTGQGAKDTQYF
NA TRBJ2-3 TRBV29-1 NA TGCAGCGTTGACATCCGGCAGCCAACTAGCACAGATACGCAGTATTTT CSVDIRQPTSTDTQYF
NA TRBJ1-2 TRBV2 NA TGTGCCAGCAGGTGGTGGGGCGTGGGTATCATTGGCTACACCTTC CASRWWGVGIIGYTF
NA TRBJ1-2 TRBV2 NA TGTGCCAGCAGTGGGCAGCAAAAATACTATGGCTACACCTTC CASSGQQKYYGYTF
NA TRBJ2-7 TRBV20-1 once TGCAGTGCTAGGGAGATTGAGGACTCCTACGAGCAGTACTTC CSAREIEDSYEQYF
TRBD1 TRBJ2-6 TRBV7-2 NA TGTGCCAGCAGCCTAACAGGGGATAGCTCTGGGGCCAACGTCCTGACTTTC CASSLTGDSSGANVLTF
NA TRBJ2-1 TRBV27 NA TGTGCCAGCAGTTCTCTAGGCCTGAATGAGCAGTTCTTC CASSSLGLNEQFF
NA TRBJ1-2 TRBV12-3/TRBV12-4 NA TGTGCCAGCAGAGGGACCGTTGGAGGCTACACCTTC CASRGTVGGYTF
TRBD1 TRBJ1-6 TRBV20-1 few TGCAGTGCTAGGGGACAGGGCAATGAGGCTTCACCCCTCCACTTT CSARGQGNEASPLHF
TRBD2 TRBJ2-3 TRBV24-1 NA TGTGCCACCAGTGCCCTTCCCCCGGGACTAGCTAGCACAGATACGCAGTATTTT CATSALPPGLASTDTQYF
TRBD1 TRBJ2-2 TRBV2 NA TGTGCCAGCAGTGAAAGGGGGACAGGGTCCACCGGGGAGCTGTTTTTT CASSERGTGSTGELFF
NA TRBJ1-6 TRBV15 few TGTGCCACCAGCAACGCCGGGTCCGTGAATTCACCCCTCCACTTT CATSNAGSVNSPLHF
TRBD1 TRBJ1-6 TRBV7-2 NA TGTGCCAGCAGCACTCCGGGACAGGGGGTTAATTCACCCCTCCACTTT CASSTPGQGVNSPLHF
TRBD2 TRBJ2-1 TRBV19 NA TGTGCCAGCCAACCCGCTTCTAGCGGGGGGGCCTACAATGAGCAGTTCTTC CASQPASSGGAYNEQFF
NA TRBJ1-2 TRBV24-1 NA TGTGCCACCAGTGATCGATTCCAACCGGGACACCGAAACCCTTACTATGGCTACACCTTC CATSDRFQPGHRNPYYGYTF
TRBD1 TRBJ2-5 TRBV15 NA TGTGCCACCAGCAGCCCCCCGGGGGACAGGGATCAAGAGACCCAGTACTTC CATSSPPGDRDQETQYF
NA TRBJ2-5 TRBV7-2 NA TGTGCCAGCAGCTTAGGGGCGGGGAGGATCGAGACCCAGTACTTC CASSLGAGRIETQYF
TRBD1 TRBJ2-7 TRBV27 many TGTGCCAGCAGTTGGGGCAAGGGGGCCGGTTACGAGCAGTACTTC CASSWGKGAGYEQYF
TRBD1 TRBJ1-2 TRBV6-2/TRBV6-3 few TGTGCCAGCAGTCGGAGGGACAGGCCATTTAATTATCTCTTC CASSRRDRPFNYLF
TRBD2 TRBJ2-1 TRBV27 many TGTGCCAGCAGTTTCCTTGGGGGGGAGTACAATGAGCAGTTCTTC CASSFLGGEYNEQFF
NA TRBJ2-5 TRBV24-1 NA TGTGCCACCAGTGACGGACCGCTGGGGGAGACCCAGTACTTC CATSDGPLGETQYF
TRBD2 TRBJ2-3 TRBV7-9 NA TGTGCCAGCAGCTTGGGGCGGGGGAGCACAGATACGCAGTATTTT CASSLGRGSTDTQYF
NA TRBJ2-1 TRBV7-8 NA TGTGCCAGCAGCGCCCGACAGCGCTACAATGAGCAGTTCTTC CASSARQRYNEQFF
NA TRBJ2-1 TRBV15 NA TGTGCCACCATCTCCCGCATGGACATGGATGAGTTCTTC CATISRMDMDEFF